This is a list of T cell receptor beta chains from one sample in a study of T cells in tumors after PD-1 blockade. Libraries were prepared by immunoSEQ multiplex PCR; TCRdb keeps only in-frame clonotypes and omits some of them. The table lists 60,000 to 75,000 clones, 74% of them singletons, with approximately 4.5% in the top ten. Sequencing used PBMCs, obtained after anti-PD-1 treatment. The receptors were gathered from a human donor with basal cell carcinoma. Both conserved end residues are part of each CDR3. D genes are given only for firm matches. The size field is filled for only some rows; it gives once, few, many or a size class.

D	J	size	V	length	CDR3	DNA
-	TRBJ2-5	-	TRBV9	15	CASSVGGSGQETQYF	TGTGCCAGCAGCGTAGGAGGTTCCGGCCAAGAGACCCAGTACTTC
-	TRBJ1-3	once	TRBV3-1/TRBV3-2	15	CASSQAGEAGNTIYF	TGTGCCAGCAGCCAAGCGGGCGAGGCTGGAAACACCATATATTTT
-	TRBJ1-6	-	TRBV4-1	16	CASSHTGSSYNSPLHF	TGCGCCAGCAGCCATACAGGGAGCTCCTATAATTCACCCCTCCACTTT
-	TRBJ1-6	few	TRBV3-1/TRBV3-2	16	CASSQEWRGFDSPLHF	TGTGCCAGCAGCCAAGAATGGAGAGGGTTTGATTCACCCCTCCACTTT
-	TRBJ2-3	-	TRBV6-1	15	CASSEAGGRTDTQYF	TGTGCCAGCAGTGAAGCTGGTGGACGCACAGATACGCAGTATTTT
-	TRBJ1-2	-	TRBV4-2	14	CASSQESVTSGYTF	TGTGCCAGCAGCCAAGAGTCAGTGACAAGTGGCTACACCTTC
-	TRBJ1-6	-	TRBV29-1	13	CSAGEGMDSPLHF	TGCAGCGCCGGGGAGGGTATGGATTCACCCCTCCACTTT
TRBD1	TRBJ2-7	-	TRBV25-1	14	CASREDRGDYEQYF	TGTGCCAGCAGGGAGGACAGGGGCGACTACGAGCAGTACTTC
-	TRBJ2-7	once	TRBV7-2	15	CASSLGGRTNYEQYF	TGTGCCAGCAGCTTGGGGGGGCGGACTAACTACGAGCAGTACTTC
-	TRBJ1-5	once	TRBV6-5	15	CASSYLPGVNQPQHF	TGTGCCAGCAGTTACTTGCCAGGAGTAAATCAGCCCCAGCATTTT
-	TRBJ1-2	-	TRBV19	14	CASTNYKNPYGYTF	TGTGCCAGTACCAACTACAAGAACCCTTATGGCTACACCTTC
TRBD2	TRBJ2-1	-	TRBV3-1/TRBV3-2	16	CASSQFAGTSGGQEFF	TGTGCCAGCAGCCAATTTGCCGGGACTAGCGGGGGGCAGGAGTTCTTC
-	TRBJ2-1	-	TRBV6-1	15	CASSDRATLQVEQFF	TGTGCCAGCAGTGACCGGGCCACACTCCAGGTTGAGCAGTTCTTC
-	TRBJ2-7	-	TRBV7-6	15	CASSLSRGALYEQYF	TGTGCCAGCAGCTTGAGTCGGGGGGCTCTCTACGAGCAGTACTTC
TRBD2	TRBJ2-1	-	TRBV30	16	CAWSTQTSRSGNEQFF	TGTGCCTGGAGTACCCAGACTAGCCGATCGGGCAATGAGCAGTTCTTC
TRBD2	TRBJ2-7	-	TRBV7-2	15	CASSLGGGQSYEQYF	TGTGCCAGCAGCTTAGGCGGGGGTCAATCCTACGAGCAGTACTTC
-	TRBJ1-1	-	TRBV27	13	CASSLWPDTEAFF	TGTGCCAGCAGTTTATGGCCTGACACTGAAGCTTTCTTT
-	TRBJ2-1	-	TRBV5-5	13	CASSLVGYNEQFF	TGTGCCAGCAGCTTGGTAGGGTACAATGAGCAGTTCTTC
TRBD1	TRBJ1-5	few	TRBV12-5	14	CASGSGQGGQPQHF	TGTGCTAGTGGTTCGGGACAGGGCGGTCAGCCCCAGCATTTT
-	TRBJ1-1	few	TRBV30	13	CAWNPGGRTEAFF	TGTGCCTGGAACCCGGGAGGGAGGACTGAAGCTTTCTTT
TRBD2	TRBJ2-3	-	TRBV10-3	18	CAISEYPGIAGSTDTQYF	TGTGCCATCAGTGAGTACCCAGGGATAGCGGGGTCCACAGATACGCAGTATTTT
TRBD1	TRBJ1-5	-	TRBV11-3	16	CASSMTQGNSNQPQHF	TGTGCCAGCAGCATGACACAGGGGAATAGCAATCAGCCCCAGCATTTT
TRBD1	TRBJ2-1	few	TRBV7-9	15	CASSLGQGEGNEQFF	TGTGCCAGCAGCCTCGGACAGGGAGAGGGCAATGAGCAGTTCTTC
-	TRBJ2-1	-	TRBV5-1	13	CASSLIPGNEQFF	TGCGCCAGCAGCTTGATCCCGGGAAATGAGCAGTTCTTC
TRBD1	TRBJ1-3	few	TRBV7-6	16	CASSRGQGASGNTIYF	TGTGCCAGCAGCCGGGGACAGGGGGCCTCCGGAAACACCATATATTTT
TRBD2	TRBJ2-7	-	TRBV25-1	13	CASSEGLAGVQYF	TGTGCCAGCAGTGAGGGACTAGCGGGGGTGCAGTACTTC
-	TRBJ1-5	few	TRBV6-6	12	CASTGWDQPQHF	TGTGCCAGCACAGGATGGGATCAGCCCCAGCATTTT
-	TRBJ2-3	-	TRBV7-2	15	CASSPGYRAEDTQYF	TGTGCCAGCAGTCCGGGGTACAGGGCGGAAGATACGCAGTATTTT
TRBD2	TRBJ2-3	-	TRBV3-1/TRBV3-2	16	CASSQEGLDRTDTQYF	TGTGCCAGCAGCCAAGAGGGACTAGATCGGACAGATACGCAGTATTTT
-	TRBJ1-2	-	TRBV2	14	CASRDDSVMYGYTF	TGTGCCAGCAGGGATGACAGCGTGATGTATGGCTACACCTTC
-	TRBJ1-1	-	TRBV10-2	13	CASSAGGGTEAFF	TGCGCCAGCAGCGCCGGAGGGGGAACTGAAGCTTTCTTT
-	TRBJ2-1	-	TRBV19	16	CASSSPGTNPYNEQFF	TGTGCCAGTAGTAGCCCCGGGACAAACCCCTACAATGAGCAGTTCTTC
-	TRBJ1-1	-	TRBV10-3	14	CAISPLTGNTEAFF	TGTGCCATCAGCCCCCTTACAGGGAACACTGAAGCTTTCTTT
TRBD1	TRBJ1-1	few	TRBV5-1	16	CASHTDRGVSDTEAFF	TGCGCCAGCCATACCGACAGGGGTGTGAGCGACACTGAAGCTTTCTTT
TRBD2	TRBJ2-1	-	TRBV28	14	CASTLRLAGDEQFF	TGTGCCAGCACTCTAAGACTAGCGGGCGATGAGCAGTTCTTC
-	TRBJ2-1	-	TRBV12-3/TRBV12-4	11	CASTLYNEQFF	TGTGCCAGCACTCTCTACAATGAGCAGTTCTTC
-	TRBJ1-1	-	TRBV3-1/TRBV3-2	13	CASSKARNTEAFF	TGTGCCAGCAGTAAAGCGCGGAACACTGAAGCTTTCTTT
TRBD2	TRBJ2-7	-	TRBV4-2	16	CASSQSSGGSSYEQYF	TGTGCCAGCAGCCAGTCTAGCGGGGGGAGCTCCTACGAGCAGTACTTC
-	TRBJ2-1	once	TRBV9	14	CASSVQSWGNEQFF	TGTGCCAGCAGCGTGCAGAGCTGGGGGAATGAGCAGTTCTTC
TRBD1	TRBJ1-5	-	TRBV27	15	CASSPDRGGGQPQHF	TGTGCCAGCAGTCCTGACAGGGGTGGAGGACAGCCCCAGCATTTT
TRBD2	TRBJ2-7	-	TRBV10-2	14	CASSLAGGNYEQYF	TGCGCCAGCAGCCTAGCGGGGGGGAACTACGAGCAGTACTTC
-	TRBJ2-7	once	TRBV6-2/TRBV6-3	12	CASSRLGGEQYF	TGTGCCAGCAGCCGCCTAGGAGGGGAGCAGTACTTC
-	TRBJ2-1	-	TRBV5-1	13	CASTLEGLYEQFF	TGCGCCAGCACCCTCGAAGGCCTCTATGAGCAGTTCTTC
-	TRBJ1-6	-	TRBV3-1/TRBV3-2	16	CASSQSDQKDNSPLHF	TGTGCCAGCAGCCAATCTGACCAAAAAGACAATTCACCCCTCCACTTT
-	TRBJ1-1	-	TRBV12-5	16	CASGLVTLRRNTEAFF	TGTGCTAGTGGTTTGGTAACCTTACGGAGGAACACTGAAGCTTTCTTT
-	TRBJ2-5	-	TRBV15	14	CATSRVAAFETQYF	TGTGCCACCAGCAGAGTTGCGGCGTTCGAGACCCAGTACTTC
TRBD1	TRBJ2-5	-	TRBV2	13	CASSSDRDQTQYF	TGTGCCAGCAGTTCGGACAGGGACCAAACCCAGTACTTC
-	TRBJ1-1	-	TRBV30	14	CAWSRQQVNTEAFF	TGTGCCTGGAGTCGGCAGCAAGTGAACACTGAAGCTTTCTTT
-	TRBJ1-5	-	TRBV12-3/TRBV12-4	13	CASSYYSGQPQHF	TGTGCCAGCAGTTACTATTCAGGACAGCCCCAGCATTTT
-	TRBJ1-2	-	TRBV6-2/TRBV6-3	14	CASSQALTTYGYTF	TGTGCCAGCAGCCAGGCCTTAACTACCTATGGCTACACCTTC
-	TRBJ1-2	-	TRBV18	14	CASSPPSGFYGYTF	TGTGCCAGCTCACCACCAAGCGGCTTCTATGGCTACACCTTC
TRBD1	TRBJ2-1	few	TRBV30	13	CAWTSDRVIRQFF	TGTGCCTGGACCTCGGACAGGGTTATTCGGCAGTTCTTC
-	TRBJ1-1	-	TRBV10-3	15	CAISEPRTLNTEAFF	TGTGCCATCAGCGAGCCACGGACTCTGAACACTGAAGCTTTCTTT
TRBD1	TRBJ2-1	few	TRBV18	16	CASSPPGQGRQNEQFF	TGTGCCAGCTCACCACCCGGACAGGGACGGCAAAATGAGCAGTTCTTC
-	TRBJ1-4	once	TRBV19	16	CASSIPSGATNEKLFF	TGTGCCAGTAGTATCCCCTCAGGAGCAACTAATGAAAAACTGTTTTTT